The 23 T cell receptor beta chains given below trace back to one sample, sequenced in a study of cytomegalovirus exposure and HLA in healthy donors (dated by TCRdb to about 2017). The library was prepared using the immunoSEQ multiplex PCR assay. For the multiplex PCR, a mixture combining 60 forward primers for TCR Vbeta segments and 13 reverse primers for TCR Jbeta segments was used. Held by TCRdb, this immuneACCESS table contains in-frame sequences only and omits some clones. Under half of the omission traces to an unresolved V gene where checked; the cause of the rest is unknown. This sample comprises about 160,000 clones, 70% to 80% of them detected only once. The top ten clones comprise about 4.4% of the sample. Sequencing used PBMCs. These receptors were taken from a man aged 35-49 years in good health and CMV-seronegative.

V gene TRBV5-1 combines with J gene TRBJ2-1, with D possibly matching TRBD1 (6 bases). Trimming stripped 3 bases from V and 4 bases from J, with 17 bases between. Per germline, CDR1 SGHRS and CDR2 YFSETQ. This CDR3 is 16 amino acids long. DNA for the CDR3: TGCGCCAGCAGCTCCAATCCGGGACACCTTTACAATGAGCAGTTCTTC. Translation gives CASSSNPGHLYNEQFF.

This chain connects TRBV7-8 to TRBJ2-5; D unclear. The CDR3 has 14 amino acids. Germline-derived CDR1 and CDR2 are SGHVS and FQNEAQ. V shed 4 bases and J shed 12 bases, with 21 bases lying between them. In DNA, the CDR3 is TGTGCCAGCAGCTCTCAGGCCGCCCCGGTTATCGAGTACTTC. Protein product: CASSSQAAPVIEYF.

In this sample, this clone turned up a few times. The chain is built from TRBV6-1 and TRBJ2-7; TRBD2 is a possible D gene (7 bases). The germline V and J ends were trimmed by 0 bases and 1 base, with 13 bases remaining between them. This CDR3 is built from 16 residues. The germline CDR1 and CDR2 sequences are MNHNS and SASEGT. This chain's CDR3 is CASSEAEGGFSYEQYF. DNA for the CDR3: TGTGCCAGCAGTGAAGCTGAGGGGGGGTTTTCCTACGAGCAGTACTTC.

The V call is TRBV6-1, the J call TRBJ2-3, with 9 positions matching TRBD2. Trimming at V came to 3 bases and at J to 0 bases, leaving 1 base not matched to a gene. The CDR3 sequence is 15 residues long. Germline V gives CDR1 MNHNS, CDR2 SASEGT. CDR3 nucleotide sequence: TGTGCCAGCAGTGAGCGGGGGGGAAGCACAGATACGCAGTATTTT. This gives the protein CASSERGGSTDTQYF.

The table lists this clone with a count of one. The gene calls are TRBV29-1 and TRBJ2-2, with TRBD1 matching 12 bases. Germline V lookup: CDR1 SQVTM, CDR2 ANQGSEA. The J segment lost 7 bases and the V segment lost 5 bases, leaving 5 bases of the junction unmatched. CDR3 size: 14 residues. The CDR3 sequence is CSVRGQGAVGELFF. The DNA for the CDR3 is TGCAGCGTTCGGGGACAGGGGGCCGTCGGGGAGCTGTTTTTT.

This rearrangement joins TRBV27 to TRBJ2-2; the match to TRBD1 covers 7 bases. J gave up 2 bases and V 4 bases, and 1 base lay outside the gene matches. The CDR3 spans 14 residues. Germline V gene data show CDR1 as MNHEY and CDR2 as SMNVEV (reference sequence). This CDR3 reads CASSYRGNTGELFF. As DNA, the CDR3 is TGTGCCAGCAGTTACAGGGGTAACACCGGGGAGCTGTTTTTT.

The chain recombines TRBV11-3 with TRBJ2-2; TRBD1 matches at 11 bases. The CDR3 covers 15 residues. The junction had 4 bases not matched to a gene; V was cut back by 5 bases and J by 5 bases. Germline assignment: CDR1 SGHNT and CDR2 YENEEA. The CDR3 reads CASSVGQGATGELFF. The CDR3 coding sequence is TGTGCCAGCAGCGTAGGACAGGGGGCGACCGGGGAGCTGTTTTTT.

This clone was found a few times. The V call is TRBV10-3, the J call TRBJ2-1; 13 nucleotides align to TRBD2. The V and J ends lost 4 bases and 8 bases, in that order; junction bases with no gene match: 2. The CDR3 has 14 residues. Germline V gene lookup returns CDR1 ENHRY and CDR2 SYGVKD. In DNA form, the CDR3 reads TGTGCCATCAGTGCAACTAGCGGGGGGGATGAGCAGTTCTTC. Residues: CAISATSGGDEQFF.

The V gene is TRBV10-1, the J gene TRBJ1-1, with a possible D match to TRBD1 (6 bases). From germline, CDR1 is WNHNN and CDR2 SYGVQD (reference sequence). This CDR3 contains 11 residues. The V and J ends lost 5 bases and 8 bases respectively, with 9 bases between them. CDR3 nucleotides: TGCGCCAGCAGTTGCGGGGGCGAAGCTTTCTTT. This encodes CASSCGGEAFF.

The rearrangement links TRBV27 to TRBJ1-1; 7 nucleotides agree with TRBD1. The CDR3 runs 13 residues. With V trimmed by 6 bases and J by 1 base, 2 bases remained unmatched. The germline V gene has CDR1 MNHEY and CDR2 SMNVEV (reference sequence). CDR3 DNA sequence: TGTGCCAGCAGGACAGGGTCGAACACTGAAGCTTTCTTT. Translating it yields CASRTGSNTEAFF.

The J gene is TRBJ2-5, the V gene TRBV5-6; no firm D call. V shed 2 bases and J shed 4 bases, with 6 bases lying between them. Germline assignment: CDR1 SGHDT and CDR2 YYEEEE. The CDR3 extends over 12 amino acids. The CDR3 is CASSLRRETQYF. CDR3 nucleotides: TGTGCCAGCAGCTTAAGGAGAGAGACCCAGTACTTC.

V gene TRBV5-1 combines with J gene TRBJ2-5; TRBD1 is a possible D gene (5 bases). The CDR3 is made up of 15 amino acids. Trimming took 2 bases from V and 0 from J, leaving 11 bases between them. Germline V gene data show CDR1 as SGHRS and CDR2 as YFSETQ. CDR3 sequence: CASSFAGRNQETQYF. CDR3 sequence (DNA): TGCGCCAGCAGCTTTGCAGGGCGGAACCAAGAGACCCAGTACTTC.

V is TRBV7-2 and J is TRBJ1-1; TRBD1 aligns across 8 bases. The V and J ends lost 1 base and 6 bases, in that order; junction bases with no gene match: 7. The CDR3 contains 15 residues. Looked up from germline, CDR1 is SGHTA and CDR2 is FQGNSA. The CDR3 DNA reads TGTGCCAGCAGCTTAGAAGTAGGGACAGGTCCTGAAGCTTTCTTT. Protein: CASSLEVGTGPEAFF.

V gene TRBV7-2 combines with J gene TRBJ1-6; 8 bases are shared with TRBD1. V was clipped by 0 bases and J by 8 bases; unmatched bases: 6. The CDR3 runs 16 residues. Germline lookup yields CDR1 SGHTA and CDR2 FQGNSA. The CDR3 DNA follows: TGTGCCAGCAGCTTAGCGGGACAGGTCTTATATTCACCCCTCCACTTT. Translation gives CASSLAGQVLYSPLHF.

This clone was detected only a few times. This sequence joins TRBV10-2 and TRBJ1-1; 9 bases fit TRBD1. With 5 bases clipped from V and 3 bases from J, the junction kept 7 bases outside the gene matches. This CDR3 is 15 amino acids long. Germline-derived CDR1 and CDR2 are WSHSY and SAAADI. The CDR3 sequence is CASSPLTGGHTEAFF. The CDR3 DNA reads TGCGCCAGCAGTCCTCTGACAGGGGGACACACTGAAGCTTTCTTT.

The V gene is TRBV2, the J gene TRBJ2-7; 8 bases fit TRBD2. V lost 6 bases to trimming and J lost 12 bases; unmatched junction nucleotides: 10. The length of the CDR3 is 12 residues. Germline V gene lookup returns CDR1 SNHLY and CDR2 FYNNEI. CDR3: CASRDAGTRAYF. CDR3 in DNA: TGTGCCAGCAGGGATGCCGGGACTAGGGCGTACTTC.

The V and J genes are TRBV6-1 and TRBJ1-2; 8 bases line up with TRBD1. The V gene end was trimmed by 2 bases and the J gene end by 4 bases; junction bases not matched to a gene: 6. Germline CDR1 is MNHNS and CDR2 is SASEGT. The CDR3 runs to 15 residues. The CDR3: CASSERTGRVYGYTF. The CDR3 DNA is TGTGCCAGCAGTGAAAGGACAGGGAGGGTCTATGGCTACACCTTC.

This chain connects TRBV11-2 to TRBJ2-7, with 10 positions matching TRBD1. V gave up 5 bases and J gave up 5 bases; unmatched junction bases: 9. Germline-derived CDR1 and CDR2 are SGHAT and FQNNGV. The CDR3 loop spans 15 amino acids. CDR3 sequence reads: CASSVRDRGPHEQYF. The CDR3 nucleotides read TGTGCCAGCAGCGTTAGGGACAGGGGTCCTCACGAGCAGTACTTC.

The CDR3 region is CASSTTTGANTGELFF. CDR3 DNA sequence: TGTGCCAGTAGTACCACGACAGGAGCGAACACCGGGGAGCTGTTTTTT. The chain uses TRBV19 and TRBJ2-2; weak D call: TRBD1 (6 bases). The CDR3 consists of 16 residues. Trimming pared 4 bases from V and 0 bases from J, leaving 12 bases between. The germline V gene encodes CDR1 LNHDA and CDR2 SQIVND (reference sequence).

This rearrangement joins TRBV6-4 to TRBJ2-1, with 11 bases aligning to TRBD1. The germline V gene has CDR1 MRHNA and CDR2 SNTAGT. V was pared by 4 bases and J by 8 bases, with 4 bases of the junction left unmatched. The CDR3 loop spans 14 amino acids. Here the CDR3 DNA reads TGTGCCAGCAGTGTCGGACAGGGGGCATATGAGCAGTTCTTC. The encoded protein is CASSVGQGAYEQFF.

The chain links TRBV4-1 to TRBJ2-7; D is possibly TRBD2 (7 bases). This CDR3 has 15 residues. Germline V gene sequence: CDR1 MGHRA, CDR2 YSYEKL. V was shortened by 7 bases and J by 6 bases, with 22 bases between the two germline ends. The CDR3 DNA reads TGCGCCAGCACTCAGGGGATTCGGGACTACGGCGAGCAGTACTTC. This encodes CASTQGIRDYGEQYF.

The V call is TRBV9, the J call TRBJ2-3; 7 bases are a match to TRBD1. V shed 3 bases and J 4 bases; nucleotides not matched to a gene: 5. Germline V gene data show CDR1 as SGDLS and CDR2 as YYNGEE. The CDR3 totals 14 residues. This chain's CDR3 is CASSENRGPDTQYF. The DNA of the CDR3 is TGTGCCAGCAGCGAAAACAGGGGTCCAGATACGCAGTATTTT. Full variable domain (outside the CDR3, taken from reference TRBV9 and TRBJ2-3): DSGVTQTPKHLITATGQRVTLRCSPRSGDLSVYWYQQSLDQGLQFLIQYYNGEERAKGNILERFSAQQFPDLHSELNLSSLELGDSALYFCASSENRGPDTQYFGPGTRLTVL.

V gene TRBV5-6 combines with J gene TRBJ1-2, with a possible D match to TRBD1 (6 bases). With 4 bases removed from V and 5 bases from J, the gap between germline ends came to 12 bases. Per the germline V gene, CDR1 is SGHDT and CDR2 is YYEEEE. The CDR3 length is 13 residues. The CDR3, as DNA: TGTGCCAGCAGCCCCCAGGGGCCGTATGGCTACACCTTC. This sequence encodes CASSPQGPYGYTF.